This record concerns one TCR beta chain sequence. This clonotype was seen a few times. The antigen it recognizes is unknown. No clone much larger than this one lies a single base away; base qualities are absent. The data were obtained in a study of T-cell reconstitution after alpha-beta-depleted transplantation in children (dated by TCRdb to the mid-2010s). For the study in its entirety: The study quantitatively tracked T-cell immune reconstitution after TCRalphabeta/CD19-depleted allogeneic hematopoietic cell transplantation in children using TCR repertoire profiling. Overall results and qualifications from the work: The apparently early alphabetaT-cell count recovery about two months after transplant was reportedly dependent on only several hundred rapidly expanded clones derived from non-depleted graft cells. In some patients, the high TCRbeta diversity seen at day 60 was put down to recipient T cells and intrathymic progenitors that had survived conditioning. Over subsequent months, a decline in hyperexpanded clone frequencies was noted, and after one year, T-cell counts and TCRbeta diversity were mostly ascribed to newly produced T cells.

Library preparation was by PCR. This sample was sequenced with an Illumina HiSeq 2500. TCR libraries were prepared with molecular barcoding, using unique molecular identifiers to normalize TCRbeta repertoire quantification. In TCRdb, the public reads were trimmed at Q25 with fastp and aligned with MiXCR, with productive beta chains retained. For every CDR3 protein sequence, its rows merge into one entry that carries the most common genes and DNA. Present in this sample are some 120,000 distinct CDR3 sequences, 10% of which were seen just once. Together, the top ten hold 30% to 35% of the sample. According to the study, the label for this sample's treatment or condition signals: allogeneic hematopoietic cell transplantation with graft depleted of TCRalphabeta T cells and CD19 B cells. The children who served as transplant recipients had been given grafts of TCRalphabeta/CD19-depleted allogeneic hematopoietic cells.

This clonotype was obtained from a boy aged 2 to 10 with acute lymphoblastic leukemia, due to receive a stem cell transplant. Sequencing used PBMCs, obtained before TCRalphabeta/CD19-depleted stem cell transplant.

CDR3 sequence: CASSLGGWGETQYF. The nucleotide sequence reads as follows: TGCGCCAGCAGCTTAGGGGGCTGGGGGGAGACCCAGTACTTC. The chain joins TRBV5-1 to TRBJ2-5; TRBD1 lines up with 7 middle nucleotides. V lost 2 bases and J lost 5 bases, and the count of bases not matched to a germline gene is 6. Counted from cysteine to phenylalanine, this CDR3 has 14 amino acids. CDR3 DNA only is kept here, 42 bases in frame from base 1. For CDR1 and CDR2, the germline V gene lists SGHRS and YFSETQ.